These T cell receptor beta chains were read from a single sample in a study of Graves' ophthalmopathy and Graves' hyperthyroidism. TCRdb passed the multiplex PCR reads through MiXCR, listing each CDR3 protein once. The table lists hundreds of thousands of distinct CDR3 sequences, less than 20% of them singletons. The sequencing input was peripheral blood. The source is a woman younger than 35 with stable Graves' hyperthyroidism. CDR3s include the opening cysteine and the closing phenylalanine or tryptophan. Fields, in order: J gene, V gene, CDR3 protein.

j_call: TRBJ1-2; v_call: TRBV6-1; cdr3_aa: CASSPRDKLYGYTF
j_call: TRBJ1-6; v_call: TRBV9; cdr3_aa: CASSAQGRSYNSPLHF
j_call: TRBJ1-6; v_call: TRBV12-3/TRBV12-4; cdr3_aa: CASQVEANSPLHF
j_call: TRBJ1-5; v_call: TRBV12-3/TRBV12-4; cdr3_aa: CASSTSGTNQPQHF
j_call: TRBJ1-6; v_call: TRBV10-2; cdr3_aa: CASSRDMSSYNSPLHF
j_call: TRBJ1-1; v_call: TRBV7-8; cdr3_aa: CASSAHRGRNTEAFF
j_call: TRBJ2-5; v_call: TRBV2; cdr3_aa: CASSLTDPTQTQYF
j_call: TRBJ2-7; v_call: TRBV7-9; cdr3_aa: CASSFSSSSYEQYF
j_call: TRBJ1-1; v_call: TRBV6-1; cdr3_aa: CASRDRGQNTEAFF
j_call: TRBJ1-6; v_call: TRBV12-3/TRBV12-4; cdr3_aa: CASSLSTTGLVSPLHF
j_call: TRBJ2-7; v_call: TRBV15; cdr3_aa: CATSNRDRAYEQYF
j_call: TRBJ2-7; v_call: TRBV6-2/TRBV6-3; cdr3_aa: CASSTRWGDYEQYF
j_call: TRBJ2-2; v_call: TRBV12-3/TRBV12-4; cdr3_aa: CASTMTGGTGELFF
j_call: TRBJ1-1; v_call: TRBV28; cdr3_aa: CASRPAPGQTSNTEAFF
j_call: TRBJ1-5; v_call: TRBV29-1; cdr3_aa: CSVGLGDGNQPQHF
j_call: TRBJ1-2; v_call: TRBV11-1; cdr3_aa: CASSLAAPGQKYGYTF
j_call: TRBJ1-1; v_call: TRBV7-3; cdr3_aa: CASSLTGSTEAFF
j_call: TRBJ2-7; v_call: TRBV7-2; cdr3_aa: CASSFTPSHEQYF
j_call: TRBJ2-7; v_call: TRBV7-8; cdr3_aa: CASSSLGQRYEQYF
j_call: TRBJ2-2; v_call: TRBV2; cdr3_aa: CASSPGTSGELFF
j_call: TRBJ1-6; v_call: TRBV5-1; cdr3_aa: CASSSQGWDSPLHF
j_call: TRBJ2-7; v_call: TRBV7-9; cdr3_aa: CASSPDRASYEQYF
j_call: TRBJ2-7; v_call: TRBV20-1; cdr3_aa: CSAPRAGSRFYEQYF
j_call: TRBJ2-2; v_call: TRBV2; cdr3_aa: CASSEFGLGTGELFF
j_call: TRBJ1-2; v_call: TRBV12-3/TRBV12-4; cdr3_aa: CASSWGVAGGYTF
j_call: TRBJ1-1; v_call: TRBV19; cdr3_aa: CASSFPPGMNTEAFF
j_call: TRBJ1-5; v_call: TRBV19; cdr3_aa: CASSIVRGSQPQHF
j_call: TRBJ2-2; v_call: TRBV25-1; cdr3_aa: CASSDRAHTGELFF
j_call: TRBJ1-1; v_call: TRBV4-2; cdr3_aa: CASSQEDPGAFF
j_call: TRBJ2-7; v_call: TRBV6-1; cdr3_aa: CASTSGAWRDEQYF
j_call: TRBJ2-5; v_call: TRBV6-5; cdr3_aa: CASSYSSSQETQYF
j_call: TRBJ1-1; v_call: TRBV6-1; cdr3_aa: CASSEVWQGGEAFF
j_call: TRBJ1-1; v_call: TRBV7-2; cdr3_aa: CASSRIYTEAFF
j_call: TRBJ2-7; v_call: TRBV6-2/TRBV6-3; cdr3_aa: CASRTRRTGGSYEQYF
j_call: TRBJ1-2; v_call: TRBV10-2; cdr3_aa: CASSDPQGIRGYTF
j_call: TRBJ1-2; v_call: TRBV19; cdr3_aa: CASSNPGVGLGYTF
j_call: TRBJ2-7; v_call: TRBV11-2; cdr3_aa: CASTLGWGRDPHEQYF
j_call: TRBJ1-2; v_call: TRBV24-1; cdr3_aa: CATSDSTGWTGYTF
j_call: TRBJ1-2; v_call: TRBV12-3/TRBV12-4; cdr3_aa: CASSSVRANYGYTF
j_call: TRBJ2-5; v_call: TRBV7-2; cdr3_aa: CASSRDQRETQYF
j_call: TRBJ2-5; v_call: TRBV12-3/TRBV12-4; cdr3_aa: CASSSLAGLQETQYF
j_call: TRBJ1-2; v_call: TRBV27; cdr3_aa: CASSSTGQGCGYTF
j_call: TRBJ1-1; v_call: TRBV30; cdr3_aa: CAWSLGTEAFF
j_call: TRBJ2-7; v_call: TRBV3-1; cdr3_aa: CASSQRRGGWYEQYF
j_call: TRBJ1-2; v_call: TRBV5-1; cdr3_aa: CASSLDRYGHTF
j_call: TRBJ1-1; v_call: TRBV6-2/TRBV6-3; cdr3_aa: CASNPWVGTNTEAFF
j_call: TRBJ2-7; v_call: TRBV4-2; cdr3_aa: CASSQQTSPEPYEQYF
j_call: TRBJ2-2; v_call: TRBV5-5; cdr3_aa: CAGSTRGAGELFF
j_call: TRBJ2-7; v_call: TRBV19; cdr3_aa: CASSLSGGAPREQYF
j_call: TRBJ1-2; v_call: TRBV12-3/TRBV12-4; cdr3_aa: CASSLRQGADGYTF
j_call: TRBJ1-1; v_call: TRBV20-1; cdr3_aa: CSAPVVGRDTEAFF